The rows below give T cell receptor beta chains drawn from one sample of a study of cytomegalovirus exposure and HLA in healthy donors. Generated by immunoSEQ multiplex PCR, the TCRdb table keeps only in-frame clones and is missing some. In the table there are 120,000 or so clones, around 90% of which are singletons. Input material: PBMCs. The receptors were gathered from a young woman in good health and CMV-seronegative. CDR3s include the opening cysteine and the closing phenylalanine or tryptophan. Fields, in order: clone size, D gene, J gene, V gene, CDR3 DNA, CDR3 protein. The D gene is left open where the match is weak. Only some rows state a clone size, as once, few, many or a class for expanded clones.

clone_size: NA; d_call: TRBD2; j_call: TRBJ2-7; v_call: TRBV10-3; cdr3_nt: TGTGCCATCAGTGCACCCGGGGGGGCCAACTACGAGCAGTACTTC; cdr3_aa: CAISAPGGANYEQYF
clone_size: once; d_call: TRBD1; j_call: TRBJ1-1; v_call: TRBV28; cdr3_nt: TGTGCCAGCAGTTTTCAGGACAGGGTGAAGTTGAGGACTGAAGCTTTCTTT; cdr3_aa: CASSFQDRVKLRTEAFF
clone_size: NA; d_call: NA; j_call: TRBJ1-1; v_call: TRBV28; cdr3_nt: TGTGCCAGCAGCGTGAGGACAGCAGCTTTCTTT; cdr3_aa: CASSVRTAAFF
clone_size: NA; d_call: NA; j_call: TRBJ1-5; v_call: TRBV7-8; cdr3_nt: TGTGCCAGCAGCCTCCGCCGACTGAATCAGCCCCAGCATTTT; cdr3_aa: CASSLRRLNQPQHF
clone_size: NA; d_call: NA; j_call: TRBJ2-1; v_call: TRBV7-2; cdr3_nt: TGTGCCAGCAGCTTGATTTTACTAGGGGGTGAGCAGTTCTTC; cdr3_aa: CASSLILLGGEQFF
clone_size: NA; d_call: TRBD1; j_call: TRBJ2-7; v_call: TRBV28; cdr3_nt: TGTGCCAGCAGTTTAGCCGGGACAGGGGACTACGAGCAGTACTTC; cdr3_aa: CASSLAGTGDYEQYF
clone_size: NA; d_call: TRBD1; j_call: TRBJ2-5; v_call: TRBV2; cdr3_nt: TGTGCCGTCTTGGGACAGGGTCAAGAGACCCAGTACTTC; cdr3_aa: CAVLGQGQETQYF
clone_size: NA; d_call: TRBD1; j_call: TRBJ1-1; v_call: TRBV6-1; cdr3_nt: TGTGCCAGCAGTTCGCGGACAGGGGGAAGCACTGAAGCTTTCTTT; cdr3_aa: CASSSRTGGSTEAFF
clone_size: NA; d_call: NA; j_call: TRBJ1-5; v_call: TRBV21-1; cdr3_nt: NA; cdr3_aa: CASSKTGPGTGGVFAGGNQPQHF
clone_size: NA; d_call: NA; j_call: TRBJ2-1; v_call: TRBV5-6; cdr3_nt: TGTGCCAGCAGCTTCGTCAATGAGCAGTTCTTC; cdr3_aa: CASSFVNEQFF
clone_size: NA; d_call: NA; j_call: TRBJ1-3; v_call: TRBV5-5; cdr3_nt: TGTGCCAGCAGCTTCCGCCCACAGGGCCACTCTGGAAACACCATATATTTT; cdr3_aa: CASSFRPQGHSGNTIYF
clone_size: NA; d_call: NA; j_call: TRBJ1-1; v_call: TRBV10-3; cdr3_nt: TGTGCCATCAGTGAGTCGGTCAGGGGGAACACTGAAGCTTTCTTT; cdr3_aa: CAISESVRGNTEAFF
clone_size: once; d_call: TRBD2; j_call: TRBJ2-7; v_call: TRBV6-5; cdr3_nt: TGTGCCAGCAGTTACGGACTAGGTTCCTACGAGCAGTACTTC; cdr3_aa: CASSYGLGSYEQYF
clone_size: NA; d_call: TRBD1; j_call: TRBJ2-6; v_call: TRBV6-1; cdr3_nt: TGTGCCACCGGGACAGGGGGCTCTGGGGCCAACGTCCTGACTTTC; cdr3_aa: CATGTGGSGANVLTF
clone_size: NA; d_call: NA; j_call: TRBJ1-5; v_call: TRBV2; cdr3_nt: TGTGCCAGCAAGGAGGGACGACTATATCAGCCCCAGCATTTT; cdr3_aa: CASKEGRLYQPQHF
clone_size: NA; d_call: TRBD1; j_call: TRBJ2-5; v_call: TRBV28; cdr3_nt: TGTGCCAGCAGTCACCGGGACAGGGCTCTAGAGACCCAGTACTTC; cdr3_aa: CASSHRDRALETQYF
clone_size: NA; d_call: NA; j_call: TRBJ2-1; v_call: TRBV6-6; cdr3_nt: TGTGCCAGCAGATTAGACAAAAACTCCTACAATGAGCAGTTCTTC; cdr3_aa: CASRLDKNSYNEQFF
clone_size: NA; d_call: NA; j_call: TRBJ2-1; v_call: TRBV7-9; cdr3_nt: TGTGCCAGCACCCAAGGAGGGGTGATGAGCTCCTACAATGAGCAGTTCTTC; cdr3_aa: CASTQGGVMSSYNEQFF
clone_size: NA; d_call: TRBD2; j_call: TRBJ2-5; v_call: TRBV14; cdr3_nt: TGTGCCAGCAGCCAAGGAAGCGGGGCGGGAGAGACCCAGTACTTC; cdr3_aa: CASSQGSGAGETQYF
clone_size: NA; d_call: NA; j_call: TRBJ2-2; v_call: TRBV29-1; cdr3_nt: TGCAGCGTGAGAGACTCGTCGAACACCGGGGAGCTGTTTTTT; cdr3_aa: CSVRDSSNTGELFF
clone_size: NA; d_call: NA; j_call: TRBJ2-2; v_call: TRBV18; cdr3_nt: TGTGCCAGCTCACCCTGGCGGGACACCGGGGAGCTGTTTTTT; cdr3_aa: CASSPWRDTGELFF
clone_size: NA; d_call: NA; j_call: TRBJ1-2; v_call: TRBV4-1; cdr3_nt: TGCGCCAGCAGCCAATCCCCCAATGGACAGTCCTATGGCTACACCTTC; cdr3_aa: CASSQSPNGQSYGYTF
clone_size: many; d_call: NA; j_call: TRBJ1-2; v_call: TRBV6-5; cdr3_nt: TGTGCCAGCAGTTACACAGACGGGGTTGGCTACACCTTC; cdr3_aa: CASSYTDGVGYTF
clone_size: NA; d_call: NA; j_call: TRBJ1-1; v_call: TRBV5-1; cdr3_nt: TGCGCCAGCAGCTTGGGACAGGCTACCAACACTGAAGCTTTCTTT; cdr3_aa: CASSLGQATNTEAFF
clone_size: many; d_call: TRBD1; j_call: TRBJ2-5; v_call: TRBV7-9; cdr3_nt: TGTGCCAGCAGCCCAGAGGCCTCAGGGGGATTGGAGACCCAGTACTTC; cdr3_aa: CASSPEASGGLETQYF
clone_size: NA; d_call: TRBD1; j_call: TRBJ1-1; v_call: TRBV28; cdr3_nt: TGTGCCAGCAGCAAGGACAGGTACACTGAAGCTTTCTTT; cdr3_aa: CASSKDRYTEAFF
clone_size: NA; d_call: TRBD1; j_call: TRBJ1-6; v_call: TRBV5-6; cdr3_nt: TGTGCCAGCAGCTTATGGACAGGGTATTCACCCCTCCACTTT; cdr3_aa: CASSLWTGYSPLHF
clone_size: NA; d_call: NA; j_call: TRBJ1-1; v_call: TRBV18; cdr3_nt: TGTGCCAGCTCACCAGGGAGGAACACTGAAGCTTTCTTT; cdr3_aa: CASSPGRNTEAFF
clone_size: NA; d_call: TRBD2; j_call: TRBJ2-1; v_call: TRBV11-3; cdr3_nt: TGTGCCAGCAGCTTAACAGCGGGAGGGAACCCTTTGAACAATGAGCAGTTCTTC; cdr3_aa: CASSLTAGGNPLNNEQFF
clone_size: NA; d_call: TRBD2; j_call: TRBJ2-1; v_call: TRBV2; cdr3_nt: TGTGCCAGCATCAGAAGGAATAGCGGGCCTACCTACAATGAGCAGTTCTTC; cdr3_aa: CASIRRNSGPTYNEQFF
clone_size: NA; d_call: TRBD1; j_call: TRBJ1-1; v_call: TRBV2; cdr3_nt: TGTGCCAGCAGAAAGGACAGGGGGACTGAAGCTTTCTTT; cdr3_aa: CASRKDRGTEAFF
clone_size: NA; d_call: NA; j_call: TRBJ2-7; v_call: TRBV4-2; cdr3_nt: TGTGCCAGCAGCCAAGATCGGTACGAGCAGTACTTC; cdr3_aa: CASSQDRYEQYF
clone_size: NA; d_call: NA; j_call: TRBJ2-1; v_call: TRBV27; cdr3_nt: TGTGCCAGCAGTTCCACTAGCTACAATGAGCAGTTCTTC; cdr3_aa: CASSSTSYNEQFF
clone_size: NA; d_call: TRBD1; j_call: TRBJ2-5; v_call: TRBV29-1; cdr3_nt: TGCAGCGCCGACAGGGACCAAGAGACCCAGTACTTC; cdr3_aa: CSADRDQETQYF
clone_size: few; d_call: NA; j_call: TRBJ1-2; v_call: TRBV28; cdr3_nt: TGTGCCAGCAGTCCAACACGGACAGCGGATGGCTACACCTTC; cdr3_aa: CASSPTRTADGYTF
clone_size: NA; d_call: NA; j_call: TRBJ1-1; v_call: TRBV2; cdr3_nt: TGTGCCAGCCGTCAGGAGGTCGACACTGAAGCTTTCTTT; cdr3_aa: CASRQEVDTEAFF
clone_size: NA; d_call: NA; j_call: TRBJ1-1; v_call: TRBV18; cdr3_nt: TGTGCCAGCTCACCAAACCACGGAGGCACTGAAGCTTTCTTT; cdr3_aa: CASSPNHGGTEAFF
clone_size: NA; d_call: TRBD1; j_call: TRBJ1-2; v_call: TRBV28; cdr3_nt: TGTGCCAGCAGCGGGGGACAGGAAAGCTACACCTTC; cdr3_aa: CASSGGQESYTF
clone_size: NA; d_call: NA; j_call: TRBJ2-1; v_call: TRBV4-3; cdr3_nt: TGCGCCAGCAGCCAATTGTCAGCGGTGCGTAGACACAATGAGCAGTTCTTC; cdr3_aa: CASSQLSAVRRHNEQFF
clone_size: NA; d_call: NA; j_call: TRBJ2-7; v_call: TRBV14; cdr3_nt: TGTGCCAGCAGCCCTATATGGGGCAGGGCACACGAGCAGTACTTC; cdr3_aa: CASSPIWGRAHEQYF
clone_size: NA; d_call: NA; j_call: TRBJ1-4; v_call: TRBV5-1; cdr3_nt: TGCGCCAGCACCCAGGGTGTTGATGAAAAACTGTTTTTT; cdr3_aa: CASTQGVDEKLFF
clone_size: NA; d_call: NA; j_call: TRBJ2-1; v_call: TRBV12-1; cdr3_nt: TGTGCCAGCAGCCCAAGACTCCCTCGGGGGGACAATGAGCAGTTCTTC; cdr3_aa: CASSPRLPRGDNEQFF
clone_size: once; d_call: TRBD1; j_call: TRBJ2-7; v_call: TRBV27; cdr3_nt: TGTGCCAGCAGCCGCCGGGACAGGGGTAACGAGCAGTACTTC; cdr3_aa: CASSRRDRGNEQYF
clone_size: NA; d_call: NA; j_call: TRBJ1-2; v_call: TRBV2; cdr3_nt: TGTGCCAGCAGTGAATCCGTCTGGGCAGACAGTAACTATGGCTACACCTTC; cdr3_aa: CASSESVWADSNYGYTF
clone_size: few; d_call: TRBD1; j_call: TRBJ1-1; v_call: TRBV11-3; cdr3_nt: TGTGCCAGCAGCTCGACACCAAGGACAGGGGAGATCCACACTGAAGCTTTCTTT; cdr3_aa: CASSSTPRTGEIHTEAFF
clone_size: NA; d_call: NA; j_call: TRBJ1-2; v_call: TRBV2; cdr3_nt: TGTGCCAGCAGCTCCGACAGGAGTGGCTACACCTTC; cdr3_aa: CASSSDRSGYTF
clone_size: NA; d_call: NA; j_call: TRBJ2-4; v_call: TRBV2; cdr3_nt: TGTGCCAGCATGGGAGAAACCCTACTAGCCAAAAACATTCAGTACTTC; cdr3_aa: CASMGETLLAKNIQYF
clone_size: NA; d_call: TRBD1; j_call: TRBJ2-2; v_call: TRBV19; cdr3_nt: TGTGCCAGCCAGCTCAGGACAGGGGGCTTCGACGGGGAGCTGTTTTTT; cdr3_aa: CASQLRTGGFDGELFF
clone_size: NA; d_call: NA; j_call: TRBJ1-4; v_call: TRBV12-5; cdr3_nt: TGTGCTAGTGGTTCGGGGGACCTCCCAATCGGGGAAAAACTGTTTTTT; cdr3_aa: CASGSGDLPIGEKLFF
clone_size: NA; d_call: NA; j_call: TRBJ1-5; v_call: TRBV19; cdr3_nt: TGTGCCAGTAGTATAGAGTCGGCAGGAAGTCAGCCCCAGCATTTT; cdr3_aa: CASSIESAGSQPQHF
clone_size: NA; d_call: TRBD2; j_call: TRBJ2-7; v_call: TRBV5-1; cdr3_nt: TGCGCCAGCACTGTAGCGGGGGCGACCTACGAGCAGTACTTC; cdr3_aa: CASTVAGATYEQYF
clone_size: NA; d_call: TRBD1; j_call: TRBJ1-2; v_call: TRBV28; cdr3_nt: TGTGCCAGCAGTTTATCCAGGGGGCTGTATGGCTACACCTTC; cdr3_aa: CASSLSRGLYGYTF
clone_size: NA; d_call: TRBD2; j_call: TRBJ2-1; v_call: TRBV27; cdr3_nt: TGTGCCAGCCCGAGACTAGCGGGAGGCCTACACGCAGTCAATGAGCAGTTCTTC; cdr3_aa: CASPRLAGGLHAVNEQFF
clone_size: NA; d_call: TRBD1; j_call: TRBJ2-7; v_call: TRBV9; cdr3_nt: TGTGCCAGCAGCGTAGGGGGGACAGGGGGCTACGAGCAGTACTTC; cdr3_aa: CASSVGGTGGYEQYF
clone_size: NA; d_call: TRBD2; j_call: TRBJ2-1; v_call: TRBV9; cdr3_nt: TGTGCCAGCAGCGCCGGGACTAGGTACAATGAGCAGTTCTTC; cdr3_aa: CASSAGTRYNEQFF